The source of this TCR beta chain is a study of metastatic and nonmetastatic thyroid tumors. Background on the study: Repertoire comparisons spanned blood and tumor or nodule tissue from malignant and benign thyroid patients.

Germline V gene lookup returns CDR1 SNHLY and CDR2 FYNNEI. The V end lost 6 bases, the J end lost 13 bases, and 25 bases lay between the germline ends. The CDR3 loop spans 15 amino acids. Study results and limitations: The study reportedly found significantly higher TCR beta diversity in malignant thyroid tumors than benign nodules, in blood and tumor.

MiXCR re-clonotyped the PCR reads for TCRdb. The data contain fewer than 7,000 clones, 25% to 30% of them singletons. Regarding this clone: Its matching antigen is unknown.

Treatment of any kind had been given to no patient before thyroid surgery. Sequencing was performed on adjacent normal tissue. This chain joins TRBV2 and TRBJ1-5; no clear D gene. The source of this sequence is a female donor with papillary thyroid cancer or a benign thyroid nodule (not recorded which). Some clones in this sample may be carry-over from other donors' samples. The CDR3 coding sequence is TGTGCCAGCAGCGGGAGCTCTTCTAGCAATCAGCAACAGCATTTT. Amino acids: CASSGSSSSNQQQHF.